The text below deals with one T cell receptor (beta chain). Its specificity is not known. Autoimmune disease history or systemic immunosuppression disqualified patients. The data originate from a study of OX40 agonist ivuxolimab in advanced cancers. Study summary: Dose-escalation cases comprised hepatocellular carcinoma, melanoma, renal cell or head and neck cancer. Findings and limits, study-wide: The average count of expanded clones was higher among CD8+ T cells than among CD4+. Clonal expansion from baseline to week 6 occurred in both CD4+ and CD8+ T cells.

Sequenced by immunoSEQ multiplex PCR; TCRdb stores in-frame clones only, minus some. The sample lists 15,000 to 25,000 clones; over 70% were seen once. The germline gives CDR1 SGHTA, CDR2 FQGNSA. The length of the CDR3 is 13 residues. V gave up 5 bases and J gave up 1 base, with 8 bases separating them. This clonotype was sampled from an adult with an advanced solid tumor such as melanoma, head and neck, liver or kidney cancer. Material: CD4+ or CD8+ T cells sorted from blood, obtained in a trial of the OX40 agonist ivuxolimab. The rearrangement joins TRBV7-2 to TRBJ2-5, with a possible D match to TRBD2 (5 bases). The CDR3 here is CASSLGVQETQYF. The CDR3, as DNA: TGTGCCAGCAGCCTCGGGGTCCAAGAGACCCAGTACTTC.